This T cell receptor (beta chain) was profiled in a study of blood T cell repertoires in COVID-19. The overall study: Italy, Spain and the United States were the sources of the convalescent and acute COVID-19 samples. From T cells, B-cell-depleted T cells, or PBMCs came the material, which was cDNA or gDNA.

Individuals drawn from approximately 26 US areas were roughly 18 to 100 years old. Self-reported history from a screening survey and questionnaire set each donor's cohort. The V and J ends lost 2 bases and 3 bases respectively, with 11 bases between them. The CDR3 consists of 14 residues. Germline loops: CDR1 SGHAT, CDR2 FQDESV (reference sequence). Clones were read by immunoSEQ multiplex PCR, and TCRdb kept only the in-frame ones, dropping some. The sample has 280,000 or so clones, nearly 90% seen once; the top ten hold 1.7%. This chain connects TRBV11-1 to TRBJ2-7; D gene uncertain. The receptor was derived from a woman aged 18 to 35 with acute COVID-19. The sequencing input was PBMCs or T cells enriched from blood (not recorded which). CDR3 in amino acids: CASSLTVDNYEQYF. The CDR3 region has the DNA TGTGCCAGCAGCTTAACGGTTGATAACTACGAGCAGTACTTC.